The 21 T cell receptor beta chains given below trace back to one sample, sequenced in a study of T-cell reconstitution after alpha-beta-depleted transplantation in children. TCRbeta library construction was performed incorporating unique molecular identifiers. TCRdb reprocessed the PCR reads via MiXCR and lists one record per CDR3 protein. The sample includes about 400,000 distinct CDR3 sequences, 20% of them seen just once. Here the sequenced sample was PBMCs from the stem cell graft donor, taken from the stem cell graft. The receptors come from a human donor who donated a stem cell graft to a child with acute myeloid leukemia.

The chain has TRBV7-2 and TRBJ2-3; no firm D call. Germline CDR1 reads SGHTA; CDR2 reads FQGNSA. The V end was cut by 0 bases, the J end by 0 bases, with 13 bases between. The CDR3 covers 17 residues. CDR3 in amino acids: CASSLAPSLSSTDTQYF. As DNA, the CDR3 is TGTGCCAGCAGCTTAGCTCCCTCACTCTCTAGCACAGATACGCAGTATTTT.

This clonotype has a single count. The chain links TRBV7-8 to TRBJ2-5; 7 positions match TRBD1. J was trimmed by 5 bases and V by 7 bases; bases with no gene match: 7. This CDR3 is 13 amino acids long. Germline CDR1 and CDR2: SGHVS and FQNEAQ. CDR3 region: CASTAGGRETQYF. The CDR3 region has the DNA TGTGCCAGCACCGCAGGGGGTCGGGAGACCCAGTACTTC.

The gene calls are TRBV4-2 and TRBJ2-2; a weak D match, TRBD1 (6 bases). V shed 1 base and J shed 6 bases, with 15 bases lying between them. Germline CDR1 is LGHNA and CDR2 is YNFKEQ. This CDR3 contains 16 residues. This CDR3 is CASSQVGGRGSGELFF. CDR3 coding DNA: TGTGCCAGCAGCCAAGTCGGTGGCAGGGGATCCGGGGAGCTGTTTTTT.

This clonotype was seen many times. This rearrangement joins TRBV5-1 to TRBJ2-1; 9 bases match TRBD2. This CDR3 comprises 17 residues. Germline CDR1 is SGHRS and CDR2 is YFSETQ. V gave up 5 bases and J gave up 1 base; unmatched junction bases: 10. The CDR3: CASRETSGLGSYNEQFF. DNA of the CDR3: TGCGCCAGCAGAGAGACTAGCGGTCTAGGATCCTACAATGAGCAGTTCTTC.

This clonotype appeared a few times. The CDR3 spells CASSWGGSGANVLTF. CDR3 nucleotide sequence: TGTGCCAGCAGTTGGGGGGGTTCTGGGGCCAACGTCCTGACTTTC. The rearrangement uses TRBV12-3 or TRBV12-4 and TRBJ2-6; the match to TRBD2 covers 7 bases. The V and J ends lost 4 bases and 1 base, in that order; junction bases with no gene match: 1. CDR3 length: 15 residues.

This clonotype was detected a few times. The chain recombines TRBV10-3 with TRBJ2-1; D perhaps matches TRBD2 (7 bases). V was shortened by 4 bases and J by 8 bases, with 12 bases between the two germline ends. This CDR3 region has 13 residues. CDR1 is ENHRY and CDR2 is SYGVKD in the germline V gene. This CDR3 reads CAISGQGRDEQFF. CDR3 nucleotides: TGTGCCATCAGTGGCCAGGGGAGGGATGAGCAGTTCTTC.

This chain joins TRBV29-1 and TRBJ2-1, with D perhaps matching TRBD2 (5 bases). This CDR3 region has 14 residues. In germline, CDR1 is SQVTM, CDR2 ANQGSEA. The V end was cut by 3 bases, the J end by 4 bases, with 13 bases between. The DNA for the CDR3 is TGCAGCGTTGACGTTCTAGCCGATTACAATGAGCAGTTCTTC. As protein: CSVDVLADYNEQFF.

CDR3 in amino acids: CASSPSGIQETQYF. In DNA, the CDR3 is TGCGCCAGCAGTCCTAGCGGGATCCAAGAGACCCAGTACTTC. The chain combines TRBV10-2 with TRBJ2-5; TRBD2 matches 9 bases. The germline gives CDR1 WSHSY, CDR2 SAAADI. CDR3 length equals 14 residues. Trimming cost V 5 bases and J 1 base; bases outside gene matches: 2.

The chain joins TRBV25-1 to TRBJ2-7; D uncertain. The CDR3 is made up of 13 amino acids. Germline-derived CDR1 and CDR2 are MGHDK and SYGVNS. Trimming took off 2 bases at V and 3 bases at J, with 8 bases between the two ends. The CDR3 sequence is CASSERPNYEQYF. The CDR3 DNA reads as TGTGCCAGCAGTGAAAGACCAAACTACGAGCAGTACTTC.

V gene TRBV12-3 or TRBV12-4 combines with J gene TRBJ1-5; no definite D call. CDR3 length: 12 residues. With 7 bases removed from V and 4 bases from J, the gap between germline ends came to 8 bases. The CDR3 loop reads CASTTPNQPQHF. CDR3 in DNA: TGTGCCAGCACCACCCCTAATCAGCCCCAGCATTTT.

This clonotype was seen ten or more times. The chain combines TRBV15 with TRBJ2-7; 10 bases agree with TRBD1. CDR1 LNHNV and CDR2 YYDKDF come from the germline V gene (reference sequence). Trimming removed 3 bases from V and 3 bases from J; junction bases left unmatched: 5. The CDR3 loop spans 15 amino acids. CDR3: CATSSKRTGGYEQYF. Here the CDR3 DNA reads TGTGCCACCAGCAGTAAACGGACAGGGGGCTACGAGCAGTACTTC.

The sample holds a few counts of this clonotype. V is TRBV20-1 and J is TRBJ2-2; 8 bases are a match to TRBD2. After removal of 2 bases from V and 4 bases from J, the junction contained 6 bases not matched to a gene. CDR3 length: 15 residues. CDR1 and CDR2 from the germline V gene are DFQATT and SNEGSKA (reference sequence). The CDR3 loop is CSARFQRGSTGELFF. CDR3 nucleotides: TGCAGTGCTAGATTCCAGCGGGGGAGCACCGGGGAGCTGTTTTTT.

At least ten counts were recorded for this clonotype. V and J are TRBV20-1 and TRBJ2-3; 7 bases are shared with TRBD2. Germline V gene lookup returns CDR1 DFQATT and CDR2 SNEGSKA (reference sequence). The J segment lost 2 bases and the V segment lost 2 bases, leaving 7 bases of the junction unmatched. There are 15 residues in the CDR3. The CDR3 spells CSARIPGLSTDTQYF. The DNA of the CDR3 is TGCAGTGCTAGAATCCCGGGACTATCCACAGATACGCAGTATTTT.

This clonotype was found a few times. The chain carries TRBV28 and TRBJ2-1, with D perhaps given as TRBD1 or TRBD2 (5 bases each). V lost 8 bases and J 8 bases, leaving 16 bases between the germline ends. This CDR3 comprises 13 residues. CDR1 MDHEN and CDR2 SYDVKM come from the germline V gene. As DNA, the CDR3 is TGTGCCAGCTGGGACCGCATACACCATGAGCAGTTCTTC. Its translation: CASWDRIHHEQFF.

CDR3 sequence: CASSSTGTANTYEQYF. The CDR3 DNA reads as TGTGCCAGCAGTTCGACCGGGACAGCCAACACCTACGAGCAGTACTTC. The chain is built from TRBV28 and TRBJ2-7, with 7 nucleotides matching TRBD1. The germline V gene has CDR1 MDHEN and CDR2 SYDVKM. The CDR3 spans 16 residues. With V trimmed by 4 bases and J by 2 bases, 11 bases remained unmatched.

This clonotype was recorded many times. The gene calls are TRBV29-1 and TRBJ2-7, with 8 bases identical to TRBD1. The germline gives CDR1 SQVTM, CDR2 ANQGSEA. The CDR3 has 13 residues. Unmatched junction bases numbered 6, after V lost 6 bases and J lost 2 bases. This CDR3 reads CSVGQGITYEQYF. The CDR3 DNA reads as TGCAGCGTCGGACAGGGTATAACCTACGAGCAGTACTTC.

The sample holds a few counts of this clonotype. J is TRBJ1-1 and V is TRBV7-9; 7 nucleotides align to TRBD1. The CDR3 sequence is 15 residues long. V was pared by 7 bases and J by 3 bases, with 11 bases of the junction left unmatched. Germline CDR1 is SEHNR and CDR2 is FQNEAQ (reference sequence). The CDR3 sequence is CASTKGHRGDTEAFF. CDR3 in DNA: TGTGCCAGCACCAAGGGCCACAGGGGCGACACTGAAGCTTTCTTT.

The DNA for the CDR3 is TGTGCCACCAGTGGTTCAGGGCGTCCTTCTGGGGCCAACGTCCTGACTTTC. Residues: CATSGSGRPSGANVLTF. The rearrangement joins TRBV24-1 to TRBJ2-6; maybe TRBD1 (5 bases). This CDR3 is built from 17 residues. V dropped 5 bases and J dropped 1 base, with 14 bases sitting between them. The germline V gene encodes CDR1 KGHDR and CDR2 SFDVKD.

In its sample, this clonotype was seen a few times. The rearrangement links TRBV12-3 or TRBV12-4 to TRBJ2-7; TRBD2 aligns across 8 bases. Trimming cost V 1 base and J 3 bases; bases outside gene matches: 5. The CDR3 is 15 amino acids. DNA of the CDR3: TGTGCCAGCAGTTTAGAGACTAGCGCCTTCTACGAGCAGTACTTC. This encodes CASSLETSAFYEQYF.

This clonotype has ten or more counts. The chain employs TRBV12-3 or TRBV12-4 and TRBJ2-1; 8 positions agree with TRBD2. Losses at the gene ends were 4 bases for V and 5 bases for J; bases not matched to a gene: 4. The CDR3 totals 14 residues. The CDR3 region has the DNA TGTGCCAGCAGTTGGAGCGGGAGTAACAATGAGCAGTTCTTC. As protein: CASSWSGSNNEQFF.

The table lists this clonotype with many counts. The genes are TRBV20-1 and TRBJ2-5; 8 nucleotides line up with TRBD2. CDR1 and CDR2 from the germline V gene are DFQATT and SNEGSKA (reference sequence). The V and J ends lost 2 bases and 5 bases, in that order; junction bases with no gene match: 10. The CDR3 is 15 amino acids. The CDR3 spells CSARRTGTRSETQYF. The CDR3 nucleotides are TGCAGTGCTAGAAGGACCGGGACTAGGAGCGAGACCCAGTACTTC.